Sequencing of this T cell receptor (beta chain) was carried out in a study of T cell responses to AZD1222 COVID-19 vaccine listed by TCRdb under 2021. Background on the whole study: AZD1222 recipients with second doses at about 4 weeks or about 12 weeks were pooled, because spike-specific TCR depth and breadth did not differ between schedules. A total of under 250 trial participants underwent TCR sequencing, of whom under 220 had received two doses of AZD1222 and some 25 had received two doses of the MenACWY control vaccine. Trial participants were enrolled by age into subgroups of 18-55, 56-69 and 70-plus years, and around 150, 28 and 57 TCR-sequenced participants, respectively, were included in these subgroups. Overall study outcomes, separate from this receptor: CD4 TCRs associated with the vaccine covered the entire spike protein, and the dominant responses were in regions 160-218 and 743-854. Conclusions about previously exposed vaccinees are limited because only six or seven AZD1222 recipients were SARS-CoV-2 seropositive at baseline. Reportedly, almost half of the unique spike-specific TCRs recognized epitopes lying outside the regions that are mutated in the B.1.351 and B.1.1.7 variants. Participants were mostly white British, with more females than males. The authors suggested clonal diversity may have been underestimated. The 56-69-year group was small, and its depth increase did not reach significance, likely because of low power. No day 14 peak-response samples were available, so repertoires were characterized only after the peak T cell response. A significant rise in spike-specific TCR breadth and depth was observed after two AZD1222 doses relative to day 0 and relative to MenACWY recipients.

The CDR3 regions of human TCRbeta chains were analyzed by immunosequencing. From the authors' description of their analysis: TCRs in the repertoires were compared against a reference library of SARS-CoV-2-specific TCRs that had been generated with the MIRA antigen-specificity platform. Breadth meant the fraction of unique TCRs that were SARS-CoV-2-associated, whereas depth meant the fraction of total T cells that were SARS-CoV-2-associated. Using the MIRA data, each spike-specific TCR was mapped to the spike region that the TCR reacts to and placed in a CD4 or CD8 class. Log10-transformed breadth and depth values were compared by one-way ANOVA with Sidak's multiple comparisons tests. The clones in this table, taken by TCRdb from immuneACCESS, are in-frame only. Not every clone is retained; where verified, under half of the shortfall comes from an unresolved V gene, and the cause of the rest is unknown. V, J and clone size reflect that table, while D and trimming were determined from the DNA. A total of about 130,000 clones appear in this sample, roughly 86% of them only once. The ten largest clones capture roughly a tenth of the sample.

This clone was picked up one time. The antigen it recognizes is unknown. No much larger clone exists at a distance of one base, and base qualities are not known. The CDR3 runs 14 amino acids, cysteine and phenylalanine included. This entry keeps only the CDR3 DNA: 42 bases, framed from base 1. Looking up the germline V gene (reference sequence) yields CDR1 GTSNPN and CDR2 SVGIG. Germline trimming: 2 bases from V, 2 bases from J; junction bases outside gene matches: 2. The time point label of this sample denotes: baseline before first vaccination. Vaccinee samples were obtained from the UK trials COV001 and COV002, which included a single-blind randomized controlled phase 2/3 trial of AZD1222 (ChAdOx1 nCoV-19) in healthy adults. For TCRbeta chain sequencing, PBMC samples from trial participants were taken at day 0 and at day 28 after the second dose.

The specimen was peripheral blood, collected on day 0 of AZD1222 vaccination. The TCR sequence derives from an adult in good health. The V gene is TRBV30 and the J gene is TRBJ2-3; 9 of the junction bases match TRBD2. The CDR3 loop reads CAWSTSGYTDTQYF. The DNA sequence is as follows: TGTGCCTGGAGTACTAGCGGGTACACAGATACGCAGTATTTT.